This TCR beta chain was captured in a study of cytomegalovirus exposure and HLA in healthy donors listed by TCRdb under 2017. Study-wide context: According to an earlier analysis of 450 to 650 of the donors, 150 million to 200 million T cells yielded 120 million or so unique TCR beta sequences and 250 to 350 Gb of sequence data. Using immunosequencing, the study profiled T cell repertoires from 500 to 800 subjects and related those repertoires to cytomegalovirus serostatus. About five DR-DQ haplotypes were handled as single units for association and clustering, since linkage in the cohort was strong. Among 398 genotyped donors of the cohort, an average of approximately 240,000 unique TCR beta nucleotide sequences was sequenced per donor, of which 15% to 20% were non-productive. In a later analysis, previously published TCR beta repertoires from several hundred donors were re-analyzed and high-resolution HLA genotyping was added so that TCR occurrence patterns could be studied. Among the roughly 390 genotyped donors, around 79% belonged to the genetic ancestry cluster associated with self-reported Caucasian donors. Along with the approximately 620-subject first cohort, a separate validation cohort of over a hundred different subjects was used. High-throughput TCR immunosequencing, statistical association of individual TCRs with disease status, and machine learning were combined to predict cytomegalovirus infection status. Typing coverage varied by locus: about 629-630 donors for A, B, C, DRB1 and DQB1; roughly 560 for DQA1; around 610 for DPA1; under 490 for DPB1. An earlier analysis of 587 of the donors used high-throughput TCR beta sequencing to judge whether each TCR beta V gene segment behaved as functional or pseudogenic. The study was designed to test whether signatures of past pathogen exposure could be identified by cataloging public T cell receptors. Every discovery cohort repertoire had been produced on one sequencing platform. Both class I and class II loci were covered by HLA typing, at four-digit resolution. Rather than drawing on any new phenotypic data, the later analysis identified candidate immune exposures from TCR beta sequences and the way those sequences occurred across donors. An early release covering some 640 HLA-typed donors comprised about 300 gigabases of sequencing data and tens of millions of unique TCR sequences. Genome-wide SNP genotypes for about three fifths of the roughly 700 donors were used in a later genetic analysis, which treated that subset as a discovery cohort. Alongside the repertoire data, information on donor age, sex, ethnicity and CMV serostatus was compiled. General study outcomes and caveats: An association between a missense DCLRE1C variant and V-gene and J-gene trimming of TCR beta chains was found in a later genetic analysis and replicated in an independent cohort. Three of the identified cytomegalovirus-associated TCR beta chains were confirmed in vitro to be specific for cytomegalovirus antigens. A further reported finding was that TCR beta sequences accurately predicted the HLA-A and HLA-B alleles for most subjects in the first cohort. Several of the top co-occurrence clusters appeared to be linked to parvovirus B19, influenza, CMV and Epstein-Barr virus, according to a later analysis. Presence/absence analyses assumed roughly uniform sequencing depth across donors, an assumption that may not hold. In a later genetic analysis, fewer N-insertions in productive TCRs were reported among donors in an Asian-associated ancestry cluster than the roughly 700-donor mean. Broadly in line with IMGT annotations, most TCR beta V segments showed up in productive rearrangements about 87% or about 30% of the time in an earlier analysis of approximately 600 of the donors. Compared with equally common non-associated chains, HLA-associated TCR beta chains in a later analysis were more clonally expanded and had lower generation probabilities. Most CMV-associated TCR beta chains appeared to be HLA-restricted in a later analysis, and the HLA associations seemed to be driven largely by CMV exposure. A later analysis associated 15,000 or so TCR beta sequences with specific HLA alleles at a false discovery rate of 0.05. A total of 150 to 200 TCR beta chains were listed by the study as associated with cytomegalovirus. This cohort had only TCR beta chains sequenced, and the lack of alpha or paired-chain data limited which features could be detected. The classifier was reported to diagnose cytomegalovirus status with high specificity and sensitivity in both the original cohort and the validation cohort. A later analysis found that TCR association rates varied across HLA loci, with DRB1 alleles showing the most associated TCRs and HLA-C alleles the fewest. Because some donors lacked HLA typing at each locus, the association tests relied only on the typed subset. Across donors, most TCR sequences were observed very rarely, whereas some public TCRs were present in many individuals. Immune exposure information for the cohort was limited to CMV serostatus. Linkage disequilibrium might explain the correlated functional status among segregating V segments, but an unknown experimental factor could not be excluded. When HLA alleles, especially DR and DQ, strongly co-occurred, attributing TCR associations to individual alleles was difficult. A cluster of highly shared sequence variants was judged likely to be a technical artifact of the sequencing pipeline. Some IMGT-functional V segments, including TRBV6-2 and TRBV6-3, could not be told apart with the 87-base-pair reads, so those segments were excluded. The authors suggested that the approach could potentially be extended to other disease states and immunological phenotypes. Because counts were too low, around 18 rarely observed V segments, including chromosome 9 orphons, were left out of the earlier analysis of some 640 of the donors.

The cohort was made up of about 610 healthy bone marrow donors. At the time of sampling, every cohort member was nominally healthy, though immune exposures that went unrecorded were likely present. The donor tested CMV seronegative and was one of the 352 seronegative cohort members. Each donor provided a peripheral blood sample, and peripheral blood mononuclear cells were used for TCR beta sequencing. Genomic DNA was extracted from the blood cell samples with the Qiagen DNeasy Blood Extraction Kit. Library preparation employed the immunoSEQ multiplex PCR assay. For the multiplex PCR, a mixture combining 60 forward primers for TCR Vbeta segments and 13 reverse primers for TCR Jbeta segments was used. A multiplex PCR assay on genomic DNA amplified the CDR3 region of rearranged TCR beta genes. Amplified TCR beta libraries were sequenced as 87-base-pair reads on the Illumina HiSeq System. The authors' pipeline ran thus. A later analysis tallied around 80 million unique TCR beta chains across the 666 repertoires, and 10 million to 11 million of those chains were shared by two or more donors. Raw reads were error-corrected and collapsed into unique sequences by a nearest-neighbor algorithm in which closely related sequences were merged to remove PCR and sequencing errors. Alignment of CDR3 sequences to IMGT reference sequences was used to assign V, D and J gene segments. For a sequence to be retained, at least a six-nucleotide match to both a V gene segment and a J gene segment was required. A rearrangement counted as productive if the CDR3 had no stop codons and remained in frame with V and J, and every other rearrangement counted as non-productive. Following IMGT convention, CDR3 was defined as the stretch from the second conserved V-encoded cysteine up to the conserved J-encoded phenylalanine. The earlier analysis of about 610 of the donors excluded any sequence lacking an unambiguous match to a single V gene segment. An earlier analysis of a few hundred of the donors called V segments functional above 56.7% productive rearrangements and segregating when the between-donor standard deviation exceeded 5%. A statistical classification framework was built for diagnosing cytomegalovirus status from the catalog of TCR beta chain sequences. V and J gene assignment, in a later analysis, came from comparing TCR nucleotide sequences with IMGT/GENE-DB human TR gene sequences. Using the TCRdist pipeline, a later analysis assigned CDR3 sequences along with most-parsimonious VDJ recombination scenarios. In a later analysis, every TCR beta chain was defined by the combination of its CDR3 amino acid sequence and its V-gene family, and reads without a unique V-gene family were dropped. To address suspected cross-contamination and a sequencing artifact, a later analysis removed approximately 590 highly shared, low-generation-probability nucleotide sequences. In a later analysis, a clonal expansion index for each public chain was calculated from normalized within-repertoire ranks of inferred template counts. A later analysis computed generation probabilities with a VDJ recombination model fitted to out-of-frame rearrangements, and checked the results against IGoR. In a later analysis, hypergeometric tests were used to score TCR-TCR, TCR-HLA and TCR-CMV co-occurrence, with a repertoire-size bias correction applied to TCR pairs. A later analysis estimated false discovery rates by permuting HLA or CMV assignments 20 times. In a later analysis, co-occurring TCRs were grouped with DBSCAN, and TCRdist sequence similarity was added when clustering was performed within HLA-allele-positive subsets. Repertoires with fewer than 30,000 or more than 120,000 public chains, plus five repertoires with anomalous nucleotide sharing, were excluded from co-occurrence clustering. TCRdb mirrors the immuneACCESS table, restricted to in-frame sequences. Some clones are absent from its copies; in checked studies, under half trace to an unresolved V gene, and the reason for the others is unknown. V, J and clone size were drawn from that table, and D and trimming were deduced from the DNA. This sample holds approximately 93,000 clones; 82% were observed only once. About 4% of the sample belongs to the ten largest clones.

Clipping removes 1 base from V and 8 bases from J, with 10 as the unmatched junction base count. The germline V gene (reference sequence) provides CDR1 SEHNR and CDR2 FQNEAQ. Reading from cysteine to phenylalanine, the CDR3 counts 15 amino acids. Only the CDR3 DNA stays, 45 bases, in frame from base 1. Turning to this clone: Its antigen remains unidentified. Base qualities are not at hand, and no much larger clone is one base apart.

Sequences were obtained from PBMCs. The receptor was derived from a man in his fifties in good health and CMV-seronegative. The chain couples TRBV7-9 to TRBJ1-2; TRBD1 fits 7 bases in the junction. The CDR3 region has the sequence CASSLDHEGAEGYTF. Read as DNA, the sequence is TGTGCCAGCAGCTTAGATCATGAGGGGGCGGAGGGCTACACCTTC.